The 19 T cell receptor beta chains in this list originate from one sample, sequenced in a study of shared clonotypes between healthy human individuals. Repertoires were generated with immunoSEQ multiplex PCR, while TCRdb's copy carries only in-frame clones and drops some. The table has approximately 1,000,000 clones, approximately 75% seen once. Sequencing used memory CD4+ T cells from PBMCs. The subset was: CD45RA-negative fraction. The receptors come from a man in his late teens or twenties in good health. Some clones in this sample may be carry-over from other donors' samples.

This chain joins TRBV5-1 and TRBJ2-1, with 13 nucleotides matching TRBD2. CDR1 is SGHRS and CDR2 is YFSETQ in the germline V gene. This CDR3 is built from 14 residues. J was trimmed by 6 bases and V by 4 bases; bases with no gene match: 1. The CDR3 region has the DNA TGCGCCAGCAGCGGGACTAGCGGGGCCAATGAGCAGTTCTTC. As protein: CASSGTSGANEQFF. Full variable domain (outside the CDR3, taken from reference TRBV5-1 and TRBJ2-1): KAGVTQTPRYLIKTRGQQVTLSCSPISGHRSVSWYQQTPGQGLQFLFEYFSETQRNKGNFPGRFSGRQFSNSRSEMNVSTLELGDSALYLCASSGTSGANEQFFGPGTRLTVL.

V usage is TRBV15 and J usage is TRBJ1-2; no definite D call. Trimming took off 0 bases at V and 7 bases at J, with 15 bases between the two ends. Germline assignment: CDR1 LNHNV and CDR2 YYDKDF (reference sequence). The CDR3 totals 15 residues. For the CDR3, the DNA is TGTGCCACCAGCAGAGATCTGCCCGGGAATGGTGGCTACACCTTC. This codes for CATSRDLPGNGGYTF.

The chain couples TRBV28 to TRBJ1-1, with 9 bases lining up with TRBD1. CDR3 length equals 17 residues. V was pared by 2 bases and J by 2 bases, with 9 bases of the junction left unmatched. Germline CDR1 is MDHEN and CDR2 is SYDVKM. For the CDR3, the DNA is TGTGCCAGCAGTTTACCCGGGACAGGGAGGCTTAACACTGAAGCTTTCTTT. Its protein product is CASSLPGTGRLNTEAFF. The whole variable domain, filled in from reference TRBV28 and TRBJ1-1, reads DVKVTQSSRYLVKRTGEKVFLECVQDMDHENMFWYRQDPGLGLRLIYFSYDVKMKEKGDIPEGYSVSREKKERFSLILESASTNQTSMYLCASSLPGTGRLNTEAFFGQGTRLTVV.

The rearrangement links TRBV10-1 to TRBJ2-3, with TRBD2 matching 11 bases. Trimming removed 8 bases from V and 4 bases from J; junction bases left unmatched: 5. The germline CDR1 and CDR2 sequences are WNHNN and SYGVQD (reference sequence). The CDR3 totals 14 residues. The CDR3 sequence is CASLAGGPADTQYF. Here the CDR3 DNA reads TGCGCCAGCCTAGCGGGAGGACCCGCAGATACGCAGTATTTT.

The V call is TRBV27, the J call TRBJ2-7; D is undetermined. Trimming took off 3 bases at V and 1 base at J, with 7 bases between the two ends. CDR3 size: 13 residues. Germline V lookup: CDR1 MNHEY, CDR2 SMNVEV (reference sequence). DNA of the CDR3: TGTGCCAGCAGTTTGTATTTATCCTACGAGCAGTACTTC. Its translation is CASSLYLSYEQYF.

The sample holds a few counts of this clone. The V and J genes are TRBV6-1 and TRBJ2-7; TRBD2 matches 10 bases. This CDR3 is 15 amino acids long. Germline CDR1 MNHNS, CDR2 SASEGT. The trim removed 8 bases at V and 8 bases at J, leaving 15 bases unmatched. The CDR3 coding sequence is TGTGCCAGCGAAGGACTAGCGGAGGATCTTGAGAAGCAGTACTTC. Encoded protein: CASEGLAEDLEKQYF.

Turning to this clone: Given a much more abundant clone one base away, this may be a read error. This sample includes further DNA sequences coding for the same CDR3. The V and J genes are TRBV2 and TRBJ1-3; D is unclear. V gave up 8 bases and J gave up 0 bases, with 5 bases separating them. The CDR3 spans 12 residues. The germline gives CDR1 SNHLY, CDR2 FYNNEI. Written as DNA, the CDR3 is TGTGCCAGCCGGGACTCTGGAAACACCATATATTTT. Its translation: CASRDSGNTIYF.

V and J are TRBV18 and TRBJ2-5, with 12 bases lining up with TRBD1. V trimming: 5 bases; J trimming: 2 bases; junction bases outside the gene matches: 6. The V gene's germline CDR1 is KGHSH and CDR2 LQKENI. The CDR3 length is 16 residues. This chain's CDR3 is CASSAMGQGAQETQYF. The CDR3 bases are TGTGCCAGCTCAGCAATGGGACAGGGGGCACAAGAGACCCAGTACTTC.

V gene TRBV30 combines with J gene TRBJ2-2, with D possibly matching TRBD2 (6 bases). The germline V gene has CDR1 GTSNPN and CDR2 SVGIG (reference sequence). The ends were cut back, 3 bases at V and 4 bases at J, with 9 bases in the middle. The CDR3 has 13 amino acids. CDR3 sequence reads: CAWRRLGTGELFF. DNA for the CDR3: TGTGCCTGGAGAAGACTAGGCACCGGGGAGCTGTTTTTT.

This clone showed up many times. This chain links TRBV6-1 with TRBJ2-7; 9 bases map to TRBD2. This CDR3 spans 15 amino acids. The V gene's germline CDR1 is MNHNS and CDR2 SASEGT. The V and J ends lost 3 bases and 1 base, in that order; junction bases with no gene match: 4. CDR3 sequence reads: CASSDHLAGSYEQYF. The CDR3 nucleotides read TGTGCCAGCAGTGACCATCTAGCGGGGTCCTACGAGCAGTACTTC.

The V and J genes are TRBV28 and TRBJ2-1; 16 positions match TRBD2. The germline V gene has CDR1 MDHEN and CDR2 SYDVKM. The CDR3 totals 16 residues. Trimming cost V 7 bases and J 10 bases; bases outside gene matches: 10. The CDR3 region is CASNSAGLAGGGEQFF. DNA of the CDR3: TGTGCCAGCAACTCGGCGGGACTAGCGGGAGGGGGGGAGCAGTTCTTC.

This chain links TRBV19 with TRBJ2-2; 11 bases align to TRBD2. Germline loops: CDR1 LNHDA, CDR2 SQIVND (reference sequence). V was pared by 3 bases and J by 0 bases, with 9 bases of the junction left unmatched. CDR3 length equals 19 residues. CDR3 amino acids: CASSIGGTSGTTNTGELFF. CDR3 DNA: TGTGCCAGTAGTATTGGGGGGACTAGCGGTACCACGAACACCGGGGAGCTGTTTTTT.

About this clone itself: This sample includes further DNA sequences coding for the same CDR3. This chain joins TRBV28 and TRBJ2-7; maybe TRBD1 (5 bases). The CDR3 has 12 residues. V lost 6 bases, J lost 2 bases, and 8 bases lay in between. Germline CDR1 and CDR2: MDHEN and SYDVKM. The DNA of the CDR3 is TGTGCCAGCAGCTCGACAGCCTACGAGCAGTACTTC. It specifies CASSSTAYEQYF.

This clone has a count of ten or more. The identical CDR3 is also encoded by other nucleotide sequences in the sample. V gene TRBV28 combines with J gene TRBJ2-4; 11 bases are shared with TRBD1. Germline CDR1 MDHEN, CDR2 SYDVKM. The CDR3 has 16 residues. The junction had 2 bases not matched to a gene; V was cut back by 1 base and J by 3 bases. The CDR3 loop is CASSLSGTGGKNIQYF. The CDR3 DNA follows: TGTGCCAGCAGTTTATCCGGGACAGGGGGCAAAAACATTCAGTACTTC. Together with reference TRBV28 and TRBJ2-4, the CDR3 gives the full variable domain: DVKVTQSSRYLVKRTGEKVFLECVQDMDHENMFWYRQDPGLGLRLIYFSYDVKMKEKGDIPEGYSVSREKKERFSLILESASTNQTSMYLCASSLSGTGGKNIQYFGAGTRLSVL.

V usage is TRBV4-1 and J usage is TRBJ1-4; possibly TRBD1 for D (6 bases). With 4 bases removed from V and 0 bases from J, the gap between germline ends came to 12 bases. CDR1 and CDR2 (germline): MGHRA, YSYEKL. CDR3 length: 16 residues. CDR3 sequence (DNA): TGCGCCAGCAGCCGCACCAGGACAGCAACTAATGAAAAACTGTTTTTT. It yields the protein CASSRTRTATNEKLFF.

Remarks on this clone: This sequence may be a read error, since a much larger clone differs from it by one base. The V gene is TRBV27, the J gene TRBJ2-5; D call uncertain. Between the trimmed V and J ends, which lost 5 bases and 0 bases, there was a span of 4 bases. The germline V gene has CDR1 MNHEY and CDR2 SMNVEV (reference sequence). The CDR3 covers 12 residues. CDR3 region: CASSGYQETQYF. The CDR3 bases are TGTGCCAGCAGTGGGTACCAAGAGACCCAGTACTTC.

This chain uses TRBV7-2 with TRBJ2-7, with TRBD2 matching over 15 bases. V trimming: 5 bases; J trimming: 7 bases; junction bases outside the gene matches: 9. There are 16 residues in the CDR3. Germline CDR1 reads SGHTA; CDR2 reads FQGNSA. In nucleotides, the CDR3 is TGTGCCAGCAGCCGTGGAGGACTAGCGGGAGGGGGAGAGCAGTACTTC. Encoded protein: CASSRGGLAGGGEQYF.

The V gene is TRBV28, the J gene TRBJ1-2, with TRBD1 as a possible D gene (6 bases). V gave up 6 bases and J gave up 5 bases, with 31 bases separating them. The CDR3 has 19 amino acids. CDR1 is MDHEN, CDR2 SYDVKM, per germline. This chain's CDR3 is CASRGAQGRAGDVVYGYTF. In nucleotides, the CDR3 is TGTGCCAGCAGGGGAGCTCAGGGCCGGGCAGGGGATGTAGTGTATGGCTACACCTTC.

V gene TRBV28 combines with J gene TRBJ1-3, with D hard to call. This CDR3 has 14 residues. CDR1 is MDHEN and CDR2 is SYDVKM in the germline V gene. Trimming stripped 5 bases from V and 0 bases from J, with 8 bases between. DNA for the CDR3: TGTGCCAGCAGTCAACTAAACTCTGGAAACACCATATATTTT. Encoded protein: CASSQLNSGNTIYF.